This T cell receptor beta chain is from a study of response to subunit inactivated influenza vaccine. Study outcomes and limitations: It was suggested by the authors that few new T cells are recruited by each seasonal influenza vaccination.

The V gene's germline CDR1 is DFQATT and CDR2 SNEGSKA (reference sequence). The CDR3 runs to 15 residues. V lost 2 bases, J lost 5 bases, and 6 bases stayed unmatched. TCRdb re-called the RT-PCR reads with MiXCR, one entry per CDR3 protein. The repertoire holds around 500,000 distinct CDR3 sequences, with over 9.5% as singletons. This clonotype was recorded at least ten times. Its antigen is as yet unknown. This material consisted of PBMCs from blood, taken roughly 48 days after vaccination. The V and J genes are TRBV20-1 and TRBJ2-5, with 12 bases that match TRBD1. This sequence originates from a man aged 45 to 65 who received an inactivated influenza vaccine. CDR3 in DNA: TGCAGTGCTAGAAGGGACAGGGGGCTTTGGGAGACCCAGTACTTC. As protein: CSARRDRGLWETQYF.